This T cell receptor beta chain was found in a study of radiation and T cells in renal cell carcinoma. Turning to the study itself: Nephrectomy followed 15 Gy stereotactic body radiation by 4 weeks. Study-wide points: Without pretreatment biopsies, baseline tumor clonotype presence was undetermined. In blood, top tumor clones expanded by 2 weeks, shrinking by 4.

Profiling relied on immunoSEQ multiplex PCR, and the TCRdb table lists in-frame clones only, not all of them. Among 140,000 to 150,000 clones listed, around 90% were seen once. Details on this clone: Its antigen remains unknown.

Time point specified: baseline pretreatment blood. The treatment: 15 Gy SBRT to primary tumor, nephrectomy 4 weeks later. Clear cell pathology was present in this patient's renal cell carcinoma. Trimming at V came to 5 bases and at J to 6 bases, leaving 14 bases not matched to a gene. This CDR3 has 16 residues. CDR1 is SEHNR and CDR2 is FQNEAQ in the germline V gene (reference sequence). Sample: blood, taken from a patient whose treatment included radiotherapy and nephrectomy. This chain links TRBV7-9 with TRBJ2-7, with 9 bases lining up with TRBD2. The source of this sequence is a woman between 65 and 79 years old with renal cell carcinoma. DNA of the CDR3: TGTGCCAGCAGCCCCGAGGGTTCTAGCGGGGCTGGCGAGCAGTACTTC. It specifies CASSPEGSSGAGEQYF.